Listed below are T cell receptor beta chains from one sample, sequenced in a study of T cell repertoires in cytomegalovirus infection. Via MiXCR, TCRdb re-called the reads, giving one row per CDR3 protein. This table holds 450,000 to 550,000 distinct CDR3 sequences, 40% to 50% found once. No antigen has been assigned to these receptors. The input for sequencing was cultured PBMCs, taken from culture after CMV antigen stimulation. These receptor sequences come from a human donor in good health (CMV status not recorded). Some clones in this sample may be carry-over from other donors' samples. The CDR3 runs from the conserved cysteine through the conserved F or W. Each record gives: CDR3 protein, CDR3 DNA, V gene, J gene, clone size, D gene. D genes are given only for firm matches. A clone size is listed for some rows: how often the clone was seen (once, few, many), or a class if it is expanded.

CASSLGWQGPYEQYF	TGCGCCAGCAGCCTCGGTTGGCAGGGGCCCTACGAGCAGTACTTC	TRBV4-3	TRBJ2-7	NA	NA
CASSLAPGQGYEQYF	TGTGCCAGCAGCTTGGCACCGGGACAGGGGTACGAGCAGTACTTC	TRBV7-6	TRBJ2-7	few	TRBD1
CASIGERGGELFF	TGTGCCAGCATTGGGGAGCGAGGCGGGGAGCTGTTTTTT	TRBV2	TRBJ2-2	NA	NA
CASSTSGGRNYEQYF	TGTGCCAGCAGCACCTCCGGAGGTCGGAACTACGAGCAGTACTTC	TRBV7-9	TRBJ2-7	NA	NA
CASSPPLAEGGEQYF	TGTGCCAGCAGCCCCCCCCTAGCTGAGGGTGGCGAGCAGTACTTC	TRBV11-2	TRBJ2-7	NA	NA
CASSLVWGFTDTQYF	TGTGCCAGCAGCTTAGTCTGGGGTTTCACAGATACGCAGTATTTT	TRBV7-6	TRBJ2-3	NA	NA
CASSQGGTLGAQYF	TGTGCCAGCAGCCAAGGAGGGACCCTTGGGGCCCAGTACTTC	TRBV3-1	TRBJ2-5	NA	NA
CASSQDSRSYEQYF	TGCGCCAGCAGCCAAGATTCCCGTTCCTACGAGCAGTACTTC	TRBV4-3	TRBJ2-7	NA	NA
CASSQTGFGSTGELFF	TGTGCCAGCAGCCAGACAGGGTTTGGGAGCACCGGGGAGCTGTTTTTT	TRBV7-8	TRBJ2-2	NA	TRBD1
CASSLAWRQGGSPLHF	TGTGCCAGCAGCTTAGCTTGGAGGCAGGGAGGCTCACCCCTCCACTTT	TRBV7-9	TRBJ1-6	few	NA
CASSYSSGPTDTQYF	TGTGCCAGCAGTTACTCTAGCGGGCCTACAGATACGCAGTATTTT	TRBV6-8	TRBJ2-3	NA	TRBD2